Sequencing of this T cell receptor beta chain was carried out in a study of control samples from healthy donors and cancer patients. TCRdb's table, derived via immunoSEQ multiplex PCR, lists solely in-frame clones and lacks some. The table lists 35,000 to 50,000 clones, 70% to 90% of them singletons. CDR1 is SGHKS, CDR2 YYEKEE, per germline (reference sequence). The CDR3 sequence is 15 residues long. After removal of 0 bases from V and 1 base from J, the junction contained 4 bases not matched to a gene. The clonotype originates from a man in his 60s in good health. Input material: blood. The chain carries TRBV5-5 and TRBJ2-7, with 7 bases aligning to TRBD1. The CDR3 DNA reads TGTGCCAGCAGCTTGGGGACAGGCCTATCCTACGAGCAGTACTTC. This sequence encodes CASSLGTGLSYEQYF.